This T cell receptor (beta chain) was documented in a study of blood T cell repertoires in COVID-19. V was clipped by 4 bases and J by 4 bases; unmatched bases: 16. The CDR3 has 18 amino acids. Germline values: CDR1 SGHRS, CDR2 YFSETQ. Only in-frame clones appear in the TCRdb table, and some are missing; sequencing was by immunoSEQ multiplex PCR. This table holds about 220,000 clones, 80% to 90% found once. The chain is built from TRBV5-1 and TRBJ2-3; 9 bases map to TRBD2. The TCR comes from a woman in her fifties or sixties who had recovered from COVID-19. The sample was peripheral blood. DNA of the CDR3: TGCGCCAGCAGCCCATCGGCGTCGGCGGGGGGGCGGGCAGATACGCAGTATTTT. Translating it yields CASSPSASAGGRADTQYF.